Listed below are T cell receptor beta chains from one sample, sequenced in a study of long-term antiretroviral therapy in people with HIV. Using immunoSEQ multiplex PCR, the repertoire was profiled, and TCRdb retains in-frame clones only, with some absent. The sample yields roughly 33,000 clones, more than 95% seen once. The sequencing used unsorted PBMCs, collected 6.9 years after starting antiretroviral therapy. Receptors originate from a man in his thirties or forties with HIV. The CDR3 runs from the conserved cysteine through the conserved F or W. The D gene is left open where the match is weak. Clone size is not always given. Where it is, it says once, few, many or a class for expanded clones.

abundance: -
v_gene: TRBV9
d_gene: TRBD2
j_gene: TRBJ2-1
CDR3aa: CASSVWGGNEQFF
CDR3nt: TGTGCCAGCAGCGTATGGGGGGGCAATGAGCAGTTCTTC

abundance: -
v_gene: TRBV4-3
d_gene: -
j_gene: TRBJ2-1
CDR3aa: CASSGVGEAYNEQFF
CDR3nt: TGCGCCAGCAGCGGGGTGGGGGAGGCGTACAATGAGCAGTTCTTC

abundance: -
v_gene: TRBV4-3
d_gene: TRBD2
j_gene: TRBJ2-1
CDR3aa: CASSEMFTSGRREKGEQFF
CDR3nt: TGCGCCAGCAGCGAGATGTTTACTAGCGGGAGGAGGGAGAAAGGAGAGCAGTTCTTC

abundance: -
v_gene: TRBV9
d_gene: TRBD1
j_gene: TRBJ1-1
CDR3aa: CASSSRDRGLGEAFF
CDR3nt: TGTGCCAGCAGCTCTCGGGACAGGGGGCTGGGTGAAGCTTTCTTT

abundance: once
v_gene: TRBV6-5
d_gene: TRBD1
j_gene: TRBJ1-1
CDR3aa: CASSYSHTGGIAFF
CDR3nt: TGTGCCAGCAGTTACTCCCATACAGGGGGCATTGCTTTCTTT

abundance: once
v_gene: TRBV9
d_gene: TRBD2
j_gene: TRBJ2-7
CDR3aa: CASSREGTYEQYF
CDR3nt: TGTGCCAGCAGCCGGGAGGGGACATACGAGCAGTACTTC

abundance: -
v_gene: TRBV6-1
d_gene: TRBD1
j_gene: TRBJ2-1
CDR3aa: CASSERGQGPSRPTYNEQFF
CDR3nt: TGTGCCAGCAGTGAAAGGGGACAGGGGCCGTCACGACCCACCTACAATGAGCAGTTCTTC

abundance: -
v_gene: TRBV19
d_gene: -
j_gene: TRBJ2-1
CDR3aa: CASTIGGFGEQFF
CDR3nt: TGTGCCAGTACCATAGGGGGGTTCGGTGAGCAGTTCTTC

abundance: -
v_gene: TRBV7-9
d_gene: -
j_gene: TRBJ2-3
CDR3aa: CASSIRRRLTDTQYF
CDR3nt: TGTGCCAGCAGTATTAGGCGGAGGCTCACAGATACGCAGTATTTT

abundance: -
v_gene: TRBV19
d_gene: -
j_gene: TRBJ2-2
CDR3aa: CASSSTGNTGELFF
CDR3nt: TGTGCCAGTAGTTCGACAGGTAACACCGGGGAGCTGTTTTTT

abundance: -
v_gene: TRBV2
d_gene: TRBD2
j_gene: TRBJ2-1
CDR3aa: CASSELDQRGHEQFF
CDR3nt: TGTGCCAGCAGTGAATTGGACCAGCGGGGCCATGAGCAGTTCTTC

abundance: -
v_gene: TRBV9
d_gene: -
j_gene: TRBJ2-3
CDR3aa: CASSVIGASTDTQYF
CDR3nt: TGTGCCAGCAGCGTAATCGGGGCGAGCACAGATACGCAGTATTTT

abundance: -
v_gene: TRBV2
d_gene: -
j_gene: TRBJ2-3
CDR3aa: CASSVNPDTQYF
CDR3nt: TGTGCCAGCAGTGTTAACCCAGATACGCAGTATTTT

abundance: -
v_gene: TRBV7-3
d_gene: -
j_gene: TRBJ2-2
CDR3aa: CASSLNGGNPGELFF
CDR3nt: TGTGCCAGCAGCTTAAACGGAGGGAACCCCGGGGAGCTGTTTTTT

abundance: -
v_gene: TRBV7-2
d_gene: -
j_gene: TRBJ1-5
CDR3aa: CASSFRDQPQHF
CDR3nt: TGTGCCAGCAGCTTCAGGGATCAGCCCCAGCATTTT

abundance: -
v_gene: TRBV5-4
d_gene: TRBD2
j_gene: TRBJ2-5
CDR3aa: CASSLVGGGETQYF
CDR3nt: TGTGCCAGCAGCTTAGTCGGCGGGGGTGAGACCCAGTACTTC

abundance: -
v_gene: TRBV7-2
d_gene: -
j_gene: TRBJ2-5
CDR3aa: CASSSRSAGTETQYF
CDR3nt: TGTGCCAGCAGCTCCCGGTCGGCGGGCACAGAGACCCAGTACTTC

abundance: -
v_gene: TRBV5-4
d_gene: -
j_gene: TRBJ2-2
CDR3aa: CASSPTGPTGELFF
CDR3nt: TGTGCCAGCAGCCCTACAGGGCCGACCGGGGAGCTGTTTTTT

abundance: -
v_gene: TRBV7-2
d_gene: -
j_gene: TRBJ1-3
CDR3aa: CASSLDENTIYF
CDR3nt: TGTGCCAGCAGCCTTGACGAAAACACCATATATTTT

abundance: -
v_gene: TRBV7-2
d_gene: TRBD2
j_gene: TRBJ2-2
CDR3aa: CASSLAAGELFF
CDR3nt: TGTGCCAGCAGCCTAGCGGCCGGGGAGCTGTTTTTT

abundance: -
v_gene: TRBV7-3
d_gene: -
j_gene: TRBJ2-3
CDR3aa: CASSPGGGTDTQYF
CDR3nt: TGTGCCAGCAGCCCTGGGGGCGGCACAGATACGCAGTATTTT

abundance: -
v_gene: TRBV7-6
d_gene: -
j_gene: TRBJ1-1
CDR3aa: CASSPRLETEAFF
CDR3nt: TGTGCCAGCAGCCCCCGCCTCGAGACTGAAGCTTTCTTT

abundance: -
v_gene: TRBV6-5
d_gene: TRBD1
j_gene: TRBJ1-5
CDR3aa: CASTDTGTGNQPQHF
CDR3nt: TGTGCCAGCACCGATACCGGGACAGGGAATCAGCCCCAGCATTTT

abundance: -
v_gene: TRBV19
d_gene: TRBD1
j_gene: TRBJ2-1
CDR3aa: CASIGDRASNEQFF
CDR3nt: TGTGCCAGTATAGGGGACAGGGCTTCCAATGAGCAGTTCTTC